This TCR beta chain comes out of a study of T-cell memory formation after mild COVID-19. This clonotype showed up many times. Each CDR3 protein gets one entry after TCRdb re-called the 5' RACE reads with MiXCR. The table records roughly 110,000 distinct CDR3 sequences, about 15% of them present only once. Material for sequencing was PBMCs or a T cell subset sorted from them (not recorded which). The source of this sequence is a man between 18 and 29 years old who had mild COVID-19 (a few samples of this study predate the infection). Cell type and time point are not known.

The CDR3 DNA is TGCAGCGCCGTAACAGAGAATCTCTATGGCTACACCTTC. It encodes CSAVTENLYGYTF. This chain links TRBV29-1 with TRBJ1-2, with D unresolved. The CDR3 consists of 13 residues. V lost 7 bases to trimming and J lost 4 bases, with 16 bases between them. Looked up from germline, CDR1 is SQVTM and CDR2 is ANQGSEA.